The 10 T cell receptor beta chains below were found in one sample sequenced in a study of beta chain features in type 1 diabetes. Every bit of the isolated RNA underwent reverse transcription, so sequencing read expressed TCRB transcripts. TCRdb's copy holds only in-frame clones and misses some; the assay was immunoSEQ multiplex PCR. Of 150,000 to 200,000 clones listed, 9% to 10% were seen once; the top ten hold under 2.5%. Sequencing used central memory CD4+ T cells from blood. The receptors derive from a woman younger than 30 in good health.

In its sample, this clone was seen many times. This rearrangement joins TRBV7-9 to TRBJ2-3, with unresolved D. Trimming left V 0 bases short and J 2 bases short, with 6 bases between. Germline CDR1 SEHNR, CDR2 FQNEAQ (reference sequence). The CDR3 runs 14 residues. The CDR3 here is CASSLALSTDTQYF. CDR3 DNA sequence: TGTGCCAGCAGCTTAGCCCTTTCCACAGATACGCAGTATTTT. Combining the CDR3 with reference TRBV7-9 and TRBJ2-3 gives the whole variable domain DTGVSQNPRHKITKRGQNVTFRCDPISEHNRLYWYRQTLGQGPEFLTYFQNEAQLEKSRLLSDRFSAERPKGSFSTLEIQRTEQGDSAMYLCASSLALSTDTQYFGPGTRLTVL.

This clone was observed a handful of times. The gene calls are TRBV11-2 and TRBJ2-1, with TRBD1 matching over 12 bases. The CDR3 is 13 residues long. Germline-derived CDR1 and CDR2 are SGHAT and FQNNGV. The junction had 7 bases not matched to a gene; V was cut back by 9 bases and J by 10 bases. The CDR3: CASSGQGAGEQFF. For the CDR3, the DNA is TGTGCCAGTTCGGGACAGGGGGCGGGGGAGCAGTTCTTC.

The CDR3 loop reads CASSLVLAGEDTQYF. The DNA of the CDR3 is TGTGCCAGCAGCTTAGTACTAGCGGGAGAAGATACGCAGTATTTT. The rearrangement uses TRBV7-2 and TRBJ2-3; 11 bases match TRBD2. This CDR3 is built from 15 residues. Trimming at V came to 1 base and at J to 5 bases, leaving 2 bases not matched to a gene. CDR1 is SGHTA and CDR2 is FQGNSA in the germline V gene.

This clone came up once. The chain employs TRBV30 and TRBJ1-6; 9 nucleotides align to TRBD1. With V trimmed by 4 bases and J by 7 bases, 5 bases remained unmatched. Per germline, CDR1 GTSNPN and CDR2 SVGIG (reference sequence). The CDR3 extends over 14 amino acids. CDR3 bases: TGTGCCTGGACCGAAGACAGGGGGAATTCACCCCTCCACTTT. Residues: CAWTEDRGNSPLHF.

This clone was seen a few times. J is TRBJ2-3 and V is TRBV5-1, with TRBD1 as a possible D gene (5 bases). CDR3 length equals 15 residues. Trimming took 6 bases from V and 6 from J, leaving 20 bases between them. Germline values: CDR1 SGHRS, CDR2 YFSETQ. CDR3 loop: CASTDWTPGMDTQYF. CDR3 nucleotide sequence: TGCGCCAGCACCGATTGGACGCCAGGGATGGATACGCAGTATTTT.

The table lists this clone with a few counts. J is TRBJ2-7 and V is TRBV5-1, with TRBD1 matching over 7 bases. V dropped 0 bases and J dropped 3; count of bases not matched to a gene: 3. Germline V lookup: CDR1 SGHRS, CDR2 YFSETQ. The CDR3 has 14 residues. CDR3 coding DNA: TGCGCCAGCAGCTTGGAGGGGACAGACTACGAGCAGTACTTC. Protein sequence: CASSLEGTDYEQYF.

The V call is TRBV30, the J call TRBJ1-2; maybe TRBD1 (5 bases). This CDR3 is 11 amino acids long. V was clipped by 2 bases and J by 7 bases, with 8 bases between them. Looked up from germline, CDR1 is GTSNPN and CDR2 is SVGIG (reference sequence). The DNA of the CDR3 is TGTGCCTGGAGTCCAGGGCTTGGCTACACCTTC. As protein: CAWSPGLGYTF.

This clone was seen a handful of times. The chain carries TRBV5-1 and TRBJ2-3, with D possibly being TRBD1 (5 bases). The V end lost 6 bases, the J end lost 0 bases, and 14 bases lay between the germline ends. This CDR3 contains 15 residues. Per the germline V gene, CDR1 is SGHRS and CDR2 is YFSETQ. CDR3 protein: CASTSQAASTDTQYF. CDR3 DNA sequence: TGCGCCAGCACCTCACAGGCAGCTAGCACAGATACGCAGTATTTT.

The rearrangement links TRBV5-1 to TRBJ1-2; a possible D gene is TRBD1 (6 bases). This CDR3 comprises 14 residues. V was clipped by 0 bases and J by 7 bases, with 13 bases between them. Germline loops: CDR1 SGHRS, CDR2 YFSETQ. CDR3 nucleotides: TGCGCCAGCAGCTTGGGGGACAAAAACGGTGGCTACACCTTC. This sequence encodes CASSLGDKNGGYTF.

The chain uses TRBV18 and TRBJ2-5; D remains ambiguous. Deletions cut 2 bases from V and 2 bases from J, with 9 bases between. Germline CDR1 is KGHSH and CDR2 is LQKENI. The CDR3 is 14 amino acids. The CDR3 here is CASSPATEQETQYF. CDR3 bases: TGTGCCAGCTCACCAGCGACTGAACAAGAGACCCAGTACTTC.